Listed here are 3 T cell receptor beta chains from one sample, sequenced in a study of T cells in Graves' hyperthyroidism and ophthalmopathy. Amplified TCR beta CDR3 regions derived from RNA transcripts. First-round RT-PCR with HTBI primers amplified the TCR CDR3 region. In TCRdb, the multiplex PCR reads were re-called with MiXCR into one record per CDR3 protein. The sample lists about 410,000 distinct CDR3 sequences, approximately 14% occurring once. The specimen sequenced was blood. The receptors come from a man aged 18 to 29 with Graves' ophthalmopathy.

The V call is TRBV20-1, the J call TRBJ2-7, with D maybe TRBD1 (5 bases). The CDR3 has 14 residues. The germline gives CDR1 DFQATT, CDR2 SNEGSKA (reference sequence). V lost 1 base and J 4 bases, leaving 14 bases between the germline ends. CDR3 amino acids: CSARVRDSWYEQYF. DNA of the CDR3: TGCAGTGCTAGAGTGCGCGACAGTTGGTACGAGCAGTACTTC.

In this sample, this clonotype turned up many times. The chain links TRBV7-2 to TRBJ2-1; 10 nucleotides match TRBD1. Per germline, CDR1 SGHTA and CDR2 FQGNSA. J lost 7 bases, V lost 5 bases, and 5 bases had no gene match. The CDR3 contains 14 residues. CDR3: CASSRGQGVNEQFF. CDR3 nucleotide sequence: TGTGCCAGCAGCCGAGGACAGGGGGTGAATGAGCAGTTCTTC.

This clonotype was found many times. The chain employs TRBV19 and TRBJ2-3; perhaps TRBD1 as D (6 bases). The CDR3 loop spans 16 amino acids. Germline V gene sequence: CDR1 LNHDA, CDR2 SQIVND (reference sequence). V dropped 7 bases and J dropped 1 base, with 18 bases sitting between them. The CDR3: CASTPGQIVGTDTQYF. The DNA of the CDR3 is TGTGCCAGTACCCCAGGACAGATCGTAGGCACAGATACGCAGTATTTT.